These T cell receptor beta chains were read from a single sample in a study of glioma-infiltrating T cells after dendritic cell vaccination. The protocol was immunoSEQ multiplex PCR, while the TCRdb copy is restricted to in-frame clones and leaves out a portion. The table records more than 100,000 clones, roughly 81% of them present only once. This sample comprised blood, obtained before dendritic cell vaccination. These receptors were collected from a human donor with glioblastoma. CDR3s include the opening cysteine and the closing phenylalanine or tryptophan. Fields, in order: V gene, D gene, J gene, clone size, CDR3 protein, CDR3 DNA. D genes are given only for firm matches. Some rows have no size entry. The others give once, few or many, or a class for an expanded clone.

v_gene: TRBV5-1; d_gene: TRBD1; j_gene: TRBJ1-2; abundance: NA; CDR3aa: CASSLDPGDRGSGGYTF; CDR3nt: TGCGCCAGCAGCTTGGACCCCGGGGACAGGGGTTCGGGTGGCTACACCTTC
v_gene: TRBV6-4; d_gene: TRBD2; j_gene: TRBJ2-3; abundance: once; CDR3aa: CASSEASGGTQYF; CDR3nt: TGTGCCAGCAGTGAGGCTAGCGGGGGTACGCAGTATTTT
v_gene: TRBV5-4; d_gene: TRBD2; j_gene: TRBJ2-5; abundance: NA; CDR3aa: CASSLRGEETQYF; CDR3nt: TGTGCCAGCAGCTTGCGGGGGGAAGAGACCCAGTACTTC
v_gene: TRBV7-6; d_gene: TRBD2; j_gene: TRBJ2-3; abundance: NA; CDR3aa: CASSLSSGGASDTQYF; CDR3nt: TGTGCCAGCAGCTTATCCAGCGGGGGGGCATCAGATACGCAGTATTTT
v_gene: TRBV5-1; d_gene: NA; j_gene: TRBJ2-1; abundance: NA; CDR3aa: CASSLGTGSSYNEQFF; CDR3nt: TGCGCCAGCAGCTTGGGAACGGGAAGCTCCTACAATGAGCAGTTCTTC
v_gene: TRBV7-2; d_gene: TRBD1; j_gene: TRBJ1-1; abundance: NA; CDR3aa: CASSLGGQIQGTEAFF; CDR3nt: TGTGCCAGCAGCCTAGGGGGACAGATCCAAGGGACTGAAGCTTTCTTT
v_gene: TRBV4-2; d_gene: TRBD2; j_gene: TRBJ2-5; abundance: NA; CDR3aa: CASSPTVAGVETQYF; CDR3nt: TGTGCCAGCAGCCCCACCGTAGCGGGGGTAGAGACCCAGTACTTC
v_gene: TRBV2; d_gene: NA; j_gene: TRBJ2-3; abundance: NA; CDR3aa: CASEPVADTQYF; CDR3nt: TGTGCCAGCGAACCGGTAGCAGATACGCAGTATTTT
v_gene: TRBV6-6; d_gene: NA; j_gene: TRBJ1-1; abundance: NA; CDR3aa: CASIRGAGETEAFF; CDR3nt: TGTGCCAGCATCAGGGGCGCGGGAGAGACTGAAGCTTTCTTT
v_gene: TRBV30; d_gene: NA; j_gene: TRBJ1-1; abundance: NA; CDR3aa: CAWDVGGNTEAFF; CDR3nt: TGTGCCTGGGACGTGGGGGGGAACACTGAAGCTTTCTTT
v_gene: TRBV19; d_gene: TRBD1; j_gene: TRBJ1-4; abundance: NA; CDR3aa: CASKPGQGSGEKLFF; CDR3nt: TGTGCCAGTAAACCGGGACAGGGCTCAGGGGAAAAACTGTTTTTT
v_gene: TRBV4-3; d_gene: TRBD1; j_gene: TRBJ2-1; abundance: once; CDR3aa: CASSQRDRGFYNEQFF; CDR3nt: TGCGCCAGCAGCCAACGCGACAGGGGGTTCTACAATGAGCAGTTCTTC
v_gene: TRBV7-9; d_gene: NA; j_gene: TRBJ1-1; abundance: NA; CDR3aa: CASSSTTEAFF; CDR3nt: TGTGCCAGCAGCTCGACAACTGAAGCTTTCTTT
v_gene: TRBV4-1; d_gene: NA; j_gene: TRBJ2-5; abundance: NA; CDR3aa: CASSQAPDTQETQYF; CDR3nt: TGCGCCAGCAGCCAGGCTCCCGACACCCAAGAGACCCAGTACTTC
v_gene: TRBV5-1; d_gene: TRBD1; j_gene: TRBJ1-6; abundance: NA; CDR3aa: CASSPGQGRRNSPLHF; CDR3nt: TGCGCCAGCAGCCCGGGACAGGGGCGCCGAAATTCACCCCTCCACTTT
v_gene: TRBV29-1; d_gene: TRBD1; j_gene: TRBJ2-7; abundance: NA; CDR3aa: CSVGGQGSYEQYF; CDR3nt: TGCAGCGTTGGGGGACAGGGATCCTACGAGCAGTACTTC
v_gene: TRBV19; d_gene: NA; j_gene: TRBJ2-7; abundance: NA; CDR3aa: CASSIIRTELTYEQYF; CDR3nt: TGTGCCAGTAGTATAATAAGGACAGAACTTACCTACGAGCAGTACTTC
v_gene: TRBV5-1; d_gene: NA; j_gene: TRBJ2-3; abundance: NA; CDR3aa: CASSYAGPSTDTQYF; CDR3nt: TGCGCCAGCAGCTACGCGGGGCCAAGCACAGATACGCAGTATTTT
v_gene: TRBV5-4; d_gene: NA; j_gene: TRBJ2-7; abundance: NA; CDR3aa: CASSLGQAHPGGQYF; CDR3nt: TGTGCCAGCAGCTTGGGACAGGCCCACCCCGGCGGGCAGTACTTC
v_gene: TRBV4-1; d_gene: NA; j_gene: TRBJ1-5; abundance: NA; CDR3aa: CASSKRNSNQPQHF; CDR3nt: TGCGCCAGCAGCAAGAGAAATAGCAATCAGCCCCAGCATTTT
v_gene: TRBV7-9; d_gene: TRBD1; j_gene: TRBJ1-2; abundance: NA; CDR3aa: CASSTGQGFANYGYTF; CDR3nt: TGTGCCAGCAGCACCGGACAGGGTTTCGCTAACTATGGCTACACCTTC
v_gene: TRBV7-9; d_gene: TRBD1; j_gene: TRBJ1-1; abundance: NA; CDR3aa: CASSLVAGGEDTEAFF; CDR3nt: TGTGCCAGCAGCTTAGTGGCAGGGGGCGAGGACACTGAAGCTTTCTTT
v_gene: TRBV6-4; d_gene: NA; j_gene: TRBJ1-2; abundance: NA; CDR3aa: CASSDSYRVCGYTF; CDR3nt: TGTGCCAGCAGTGACTCGTACAGGGTCTGTGGCTACACCTTC
v_gene: TRBV6-1; d_gene: NA; j_gene: TRBJ1-2; abundance: NA; CDR3aa: CASRRGEDYGYTF; CDR3nt: TGTGCCAGCAGGCGCGGGGAGGACTATGGCTACACCTTC
v_gene: TRBV4-3; d_gene: NA; j_gene: TRBJ1-1; abundance: NA; CDR3aa: CASSQVSRVTAFF; CDR3nt: TGCGCCAGCAGCCAAGTGTCCAGGGTGACAGCTTTCTTT
v_gene: TRBV7-9; d_gene: TRBD2; j_gene: TRBJ2-7; abundance: NA; CDR3aa: CASSSLGLAGVLPYEQYF; CDR3nt: TGTGCCAGCAGCTCGCTCGGGCTAGCGGGGGTCCTTCCCTACGAGCAGTACTTC
v_gene: TRBV12-5; d_gene: NA; j_gene: TRBJ1-2; abundance: NA; CDR3aa: CASGLVPGGALNYGYTF; CDR3nt: TGTGCTAGTGGTTTGGTACCAGGCGGGGCCCTTAACTATGGCTACACCTTC
v_gene: TRBV30; d_gene: NA; j_gene: TRBJ1-1; abundance: NA; CDR3aa: CAWRRRFDTEAFF; CDR3nt: TGTGCCTGGAGACGGCGGTTTGACACTGAAGCTTTCTTT
v_gene: TRBV7-9; d_gene: TRBD2; j_gene: TRBJ2-7; abundance: NA; CDR3aa: CASSVQRGVSYEQYF; CDR3nt: TGTGCCAGCAGCGTACAGCGGGGGGTCTCCTACGAGCAGTACTTC
v_gene: TRBV18; d_gene: NA; j_gene: TRBJ2-7; abundance: NA; CDR3aa: CASSPPNGLYVYEQYF; CDR3nt: TGTGCCAGCTCACCACCAAATGGTCTCTACGTCTACGAGCAGTACTTC
v_gene: TRBV5-1; d_gene: NA; j_gene: TRBJ2-1; abundance: NA; CDR3aa: CASSLALVSYNEQFF; CDR3nt: TGCGCCAGCAGCTTGGCCCTAGTATCCTACAATGAGCAGTTCTTC
v_gene: TRBV6-5; d_gene: TRBD1; j_gene: TRBJ1-4; abundance: once; CDR3aa: CASSYETGGGEKLFF; CDR3nt: TGTGCCAGCAGTTACGAGACAGGGGGAGGTGAAAAACTGTTTTTT
v_gene: TRBV28; d_gene: NA; j_gene: TRBJ1-6; abundance: NA; CDR3aa: CASSLWLSSPLHF; CDR3nt: TGTGCCAGCAGTTTATGGCTATCATCACCCCTCCACTTT
v_gene: TRBV7-2; d_gene: NA; j_gene: TRBJ2-5; abundance: once; CDR3aa: CASSLSGLGETQYF; CDR3nt: TGTGCCAGCAGCTTATCGGGACTCGGAGAGACCCAGTACTTC
v_gene: TRBV19; d_gene: NA; j_gene: TRBJ2-3; abundance: NA; CDR3aa: CASSNRDPDTQYF; CDR3nt: TGTGCCAGTAGTAACAGGGATCCAGATACGCAGTATTTT
v_gene: TRBV13; d_gene: TRBD2; j_gene: TRBJ2-7; abundance: NA; CDR3aa: CASTPGTSSDEQYF; CDR3nt: TGTGCCAGCACCCCAGGGACTAGCTCGGACGAGCAGTACTTC
v_gene: TRBV7-2; d_gene: NA; j_gene: TRBJ2-3; abundance: many; CDR3aa: CASSPPREDTQYF; CDR3nt: TGTGCCAGCAGCCCTCCCCGAGAAGATACGCAGTATTTT
v_gene: TRBV6-5; d_gene: NA; j_gene: TRBJ1-1; abundance: NA; CDR3aa: CASRQGFTTEAFF; CDR3nt: TGTGCCAGCAGACAGGGATTTACCACTGAAGCTTTCTTT
v_gene: TRBV5-1; d_gene: NA; j_gene: TRBJ2-7; abundance: NA; CDR3aa: CASSYLGGMQSYEQYF; CDR3nt: TGCGCCAGCAGCTACCTCGGGGGAATGCAGTCCTACGAGCAGTACTTC
v_gene: TRBV21-1; d_gene: NA; j_gene: TRBJ2-1; abundance: NA; CDR3aa: CASTWGGHLLEFF; CDR3nt: TGTGCCAGCACCTGGGGGGGACACCTTTTGGAGTTCTTC
v_gene: TRBV7-4; d_gene: NA; j_gene: TRBJ2-7; abundance: NA; CDR3aa: CASSARQSYEQYF; CDR3nt: TGTGCCAGCAGCGCCCGACAGTCCTACGAGCAGTACTTC
v_gene: TRBV2; d_gene: NA; j_gene: TRBJ1-2; abundance: NA; CDR3aa: CASSENREHGYTF; CDR3nt: TGTGCCAGCAGTGAAAACAGGGAACACGGCTACACCTTC
v_gene: TRBV7-8; d_gene: NA; j_gene: TRBJ1-2; abundance: NA; CDR3aa: CASSPAVKGANYGYTF; CDR3nt: TGTGCCAGCAGCCCGGCGGTGAAGGGAGCGAACTATGGCTACACCTTC
v_gene: TRBV29-1; d_gene: NA; j_gene: TRBJ2-3; abundance: few; CDR3aa: CSVGSPGGLDTQYF; CDR3nt: TGCAGCGTTGGGTCCCCAGGGGGGTTAGATACGCAGTATTTT
v_gene: TRBV10-1; d_gene: NA; j_gene: TRBJ2-5; abundance: NA; CDR3aa: CASSESRGRMETQYF; CDR3nt: TGCGCCAGCAGTGAGTCGCGGGGGCGCATGGAGACCCAGTACTTC